Ten or more counts support the clone carrying this TCR beta chain. Its antigen is not identified. These data belong to a study of T cells after yellow fever vaccination. Study-wide findings and caveats: Clones that expanded after primary vaccination mostly reappeared after the booster (roughly 96% CD4, roughly 90% CD8).

In making TCR cDNA, 5'RACE template switching added a universal primer site and UMIs to it. Each CDR3 protein is one row after TCRdb ran MiXCR on the 5' RACE reads. The profile shows 200,000 to 250,000 distinct CDR3 sequences, roughly 3% of them singletons. Sequenced material: CD4+ T cells sorted from PBMCs, taken 10 days after the yellow fever booster vaccination. This clonotype was sampled from a man aged 18-30 years who received the YFV17D yellow fever vaccine.

DNA of the CDR3: TGTGCCAGCAGCTTCCAAGCGGGGGCAAACATTCAGTACTTC. As protein: CASSFQAGANIQYF. The rearrangement links TRBV7-8 to TRBJ2-4, with TRBD2 matching 8 bases. The V and J ends lost 3 bases and 6 bases, in that order; junction bases with no gene match: 4. Germline loops: CDR1 SGHVS, CDR2 FQNEAQ. The CDR3 is made up of 14 amino acids.